This TCR beta chain was identified during a study of cytomegalovirus exposure and HLA in healthy donors. Study-wide background: An early data release held some 85 million unique TCRs from HLA-typed donors. Findings and limits, study-wide: 150 to 200 TCR beta chains were listed as cytomegalovirus-associated.

The V and J ends lost 4 bases and 4 bases respectively, with 11 bases between them. Germline CDR1 reads SEHNR; CDR2 reads FQNEAQ (reference sequence). This CDR3 contains 13 residues. PCR primers comprised 60 Vbeta and 13 Jbeta primers. Clones were read by immunoSEQ multiplex PCR, and TCRdb kept only the in-frame ones, dropping some. The table has more than 110,000 clones, around four fifths seen once. About this clone: The antigen remains undetermined.

This rearrangement joins TRBV7-9 to TRBJ2-7, with a weak D call TRBD2 (5 bases). This TCR was sampled from a young man in good health and CMV-seronegative. Sequencing used PBMCs. The CDR3 nucleotides are TGTGCCAGCAGCTCTACTACGGGGTACGAGCAGTACTTC. It yields the protein CASSSTTGYEQYF.